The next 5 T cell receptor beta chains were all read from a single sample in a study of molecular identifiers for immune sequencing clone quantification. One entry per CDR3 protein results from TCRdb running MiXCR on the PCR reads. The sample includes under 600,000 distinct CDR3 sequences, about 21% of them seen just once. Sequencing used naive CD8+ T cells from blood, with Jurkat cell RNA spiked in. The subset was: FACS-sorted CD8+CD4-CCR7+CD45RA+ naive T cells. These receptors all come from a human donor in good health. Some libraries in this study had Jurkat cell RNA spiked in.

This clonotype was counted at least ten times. For the CDR3, the DNA is TGTGCCAGCAGCTTAGACAGCTCTGGGGCCAACGTCCTGACTTTC. Amino acid sequence: CASSLDSSGANVLTF. The chain carries TRBV7-6 and TRBJ2-6; D gene unclear. The CDR3 consists of 15 residues. V shed 1 base and J shed 0 bases, with 4 bases lying between them. Germline loops: CDR1 SGHVS, CDR2 FNYEAQ.

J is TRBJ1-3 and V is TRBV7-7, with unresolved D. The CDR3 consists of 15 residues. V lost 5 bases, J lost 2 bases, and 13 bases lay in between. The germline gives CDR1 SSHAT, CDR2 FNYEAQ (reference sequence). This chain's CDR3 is CASSPGRNAGNTIYF. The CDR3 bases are TGTGCCAGCAGCCCAGGTAGAAATGCTGGAAACACCATATATTTT.

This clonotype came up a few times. The CDR3 region has the DNA TGTGCCTGGAGTCAAGACAGGGCCTATGGCTACACCTTC. It is translated as CAWSQDRAYGYTF. V usage is TRBV30 and J usage is TRBJ1-2; 7 nucleotides line up with TRBD1. Germline V lookup: CDR1 GTSNPN, CDR2 SVGIG (reference sequence). The CDR3 runs 13 residues. The V segment lost 2 bases and the J segment 4 bases; nucleotides outside the gene matches: 4.

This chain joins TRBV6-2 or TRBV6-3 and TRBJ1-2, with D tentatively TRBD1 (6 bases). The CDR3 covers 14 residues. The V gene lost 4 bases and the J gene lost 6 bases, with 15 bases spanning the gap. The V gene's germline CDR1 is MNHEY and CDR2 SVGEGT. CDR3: CASSSTAGGNGYTF. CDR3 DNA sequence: TGTGCCAGCAGTTCCACAGCGGGGGGCAATGGCTACACCTTC.

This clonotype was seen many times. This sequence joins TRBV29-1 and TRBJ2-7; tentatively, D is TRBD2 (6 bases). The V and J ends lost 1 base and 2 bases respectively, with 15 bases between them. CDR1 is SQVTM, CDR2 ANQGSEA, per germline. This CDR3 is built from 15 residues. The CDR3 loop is CSVEVPGVTTYEQYF. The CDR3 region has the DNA TGCAGCGTTGAAGTCCCGGGGGTTACAACCTACGAGCAGTACTTC.